The source of this TCR beta chain is a study of OX40 agonist ivuxolimab in advanced cancers. On this clone itself: The target antigen is unknown.

Study-wide findings and caveats: On average, CD8+ T cells showed a greater number of expanded clones than CD4+. Nonresponders included some who also had low normalized T-cell clonal expansion.

Sequenced by immunoSEQ multiplex PCR; TCRdb stores in-frame clones only, minus some. Of tens of thousands of clones listed, over 75% are singletons. This clonotype originated in an adult with an advanced solid tumor such as melanoma, head and neck, liver or kidney cancer. Here the sequenced sample was CD4+ or CD8+ T cells sorted from blood, taken in a trial of the OX40 agonist ivuxolimab.

The CDR3 DNA sequence: TGCGCCAGCAGCGAGACAGCTTATGGCTACACCTTC. Encoded protein: CASSETAYGYTF. This chain joins TRBV10-2 and TRBJ1-2; a weak D match, TRBD1 (5 bases). V was pared by 6 bases and J by 5 bases, with 10 bases between. The CDR3 is 12 residues long. Germline CDR1 reads WSHSY; CDR2 reads SAAADI.